The present TCR beta chain was sequenced within a study of cytomegalovirus exposure and HLA in healthy donors. Study information: The same platform used for the roughly 600 first-cohort repertoires was also used for the 120 validation repertoires, as a later analysis reported. Findings and caveats of the study: The listing of 160 or so TCR beta chains classed them as cytomegalovirus-associated. According to reports, the classifier identified cytomegalovirus status with high specificity and sensitivity.

The CDR3 extends over 15 amino acids. Germline V gives CDR1 SGHTA, CDR2 FQGNSA. Unmatched junction bases numbered 3, after V lost 0 bases and J lost 4 bases. Only a few counts were recorded for this clone. Its matching antigen is unknown. The donors were part of the validation cohort, which consisted of approximately 110 subjects and was separate from the first cohort of 666 subjects. The method was immunoSEQ multiplex PCR; TCRdb's version includes in-frame clones alone and lacks a portion of them. This table has roughly 50,000 clones, 90% appearing once. The rearrangement links TRBV7-2 to TRBJ2-3, with 8 bases that match TRBD2. The source material was PBMCs. This TCR was sampled from a young man in good health and CMV-seronegative. The CDR3 DNA reads TGTGCCAGCAGCTTAGCGGCGGGAGGATCAGATACGCAGTATTTT. Its translation: CASSLAAGGSDTQYF.